The 13 T cell receptor beta chains presented below share a single source sample, sequenced in a study of CD8+ T cells in alopecia areata. The sample's treatment: oral pan-JAK inhibitor, 5-10 mg twice daily. Following RNA extraction, reverse transcription yielded cDNA that acted as the sequencing template. Only in-frame clones appear in the TCRdb table, and some are missing; sequencing was by immunoSEQ multiplex PCR. The profile shows 35,000 to 45,000 clones, 80% to 95% of them singletons. Sample: CD8+ T cells sorted from blood, taken at week 24, from a patient treated with tofacitinib. Receptors originate from a human donor with alopecia areata.

The V and J genes are TRBV19 and TRBJ2-2; 7 nucleotides line up with TRBD1. Germline CDR1 is LNHDA and CDR2 is SQIVND (reference sequence). The CDR3 spans 16 residues. V lost 2 bases, J lost 3 bases, and 6 bases stayed unmatched. CDR3 in amino acids: CASSITGVSDTGELFF. CDR3 in DNA: TGTGCCAGTAGTATAACAGGGGTGAGCGACACCGGGGAGCTGTTTTTT.

In the case of this clone: Sequence at one end of the junction differs from germline and may be a read error. The chain couples TRBV13 to TRBJ2-3; 12 bases agree with TRBD2. The V gene's germline CDR1 is PRHDT and CDR2 FYEKMQ (reference sequence). The CDR3 runs 17 residues. The CDR3 region has the DNA TGTGCCAGCAGCACCCTTCTAGCGGGGGGGAGCACAGATATGCAGTATTTT. Encoded protein: CASSTLLAGGSTDMQYF.

This clone has a single count. The V gene is TRBV11-2, the J gene TRBJ2-1, with D unclear. CDR1 and CDR2 from the germline V gene are SGHAT and FQNNGV. The CDR3 sequence is 17 residues long. With 5 bases removed from V and 0 bases from J, the gap between germline ends came to 17 bases. The CDR3 DNA follows: TGTGCCAGCAGCCCGCCAAACCGACAAAGCTCCTACAATGAGCAGTTCTTC. Translating it yields CASSPPNRQSSYNEQFF.

The V call is TRBV7-9, the J call TRBJ2-1, with 8 bases matching TRBD2. V gave up 5 bases and J gave up 7 bases; unmatched junction bases: 7. The germline V gene has CDR1 SEHNR and CDR2 FQNEAQ (reference sequence). The CDR3 totals 14 residues. The CDR3 spells CASSPRLAPNEQFF. The CDR3 DNA follows: TGTGCCAGCAGCCCGCGACTAGCGCCGAATGAGCAGTTCTTC.

This sequence joins TRBV6-1 and TRBJ2-7, with D perhaps assigned TRBD1 or TRBD2 (6 bases each). The CDR3 covers 13 residues. Per germline, CDR1 MNHNS and CDR2 SASEGT. Deletions cut 7 bases from V and 6 bases from J, with 16 bases between. The CDR3 bases are TGTGCCAGCAACGAGGGGGGAACAGCCGAGCAGTACTTC. Its translation is CASNEGGTAEQYF.

V and J are TRBV6-1 and TRBJ2-1, with unresolved D. This CDR3 region has 17 residues. Germline CDR1 reads MNHNS; CDR2 reads SASEGT. The V end lost 0 bases, the J end lost 0 bases, and 12 bases lay between the germline ends. CDR3 in DNA: TGTGCCAGCAGTGAAGCGGTTGAGCTTAGCTCCTACAATGAGCAGTTCTTC. Amino acid sequence: CASSEAVELSSYNEQFF.

This clone was observed once. This chain joins TRBV6-1 and TRBJ2-1; D not resolved. Per the germline V gene, CDR1 is MNHNS and CDR2 is SASEGT. V shed 1 base and J shed 7 bases, with 5 bases lying between them. This CDR3 is built from 12 residues. CDR3 protein: CASSEVRNEQFF. CDR3 nucleotide sequence: TGTGCCAGCAGTGAAGTACGGAATGAGCAGTTCTTC.

This rearrangement joins TRBV5-6 to TRBJ1-4, with 9 nucleotides matching TRBD1. CDR1 SGHDT and CDR2 YYEEEE come from the germline V gene. The CDR3 is made up of 14 amino acids. V trimming: 2 bases; J trimming: 8 bases; junction bases outside the gene matches: 4. The chain's CDR3 is CASSLGQGSEKLFF. The CDR3 DNA follows: TGTGCCAGCAGCTTAGGACAGGGGAGCGAAAAACTGTTTTTT.

This sequence joins TRBV29-1 and TRBJ2-7; possible D gene TRBD2, 7 bases. The V end lost 4 bases, the J end lost 3 bases, and 10 bases lay between the germline ends. Germline CDR1 reads SQVTM; CDR2 reads ANQGSEA. The CDR3 runs to 12 residues. CDR3 amino acids: CSVGGGSYEQYF. The CDR3, as DNA: TGCAGCGTTGGGGGGGGCAGCTACGAGCAGTACTTC.

The table lists this clone with a few counts. The CDR3 protein is CASSPLMDPTDPGGNTIYF. CDR3 in DNA: TGTGCCAGCAGCCCACTTATGGACCCGACAGATCCTGGGGGAAACACCATATATTTT. V gene TRBV28 combines with J gene TRBJ1-3; possibly TRBD1 for D (5 bases). CDR3 size: 19 residues. Germline values: CDR1 MDHEN, CDR2 SYDVKM. With 6 bases removed from V and 4 bases from J, the gap between germline ends came to 28 bases.

The J gene is TRBJ2-1, the V gene TRBV5-5; TRBD2 is a possible D gene (6 bases). Germline V gene sequence: CDR1 SGHKS, CDR2 YYEKEE (reference sequence). Trimming pared 5 bases from V and 4 bases from J, leaving 19 bases between. The CDR3 length is 16 residues. Here the CDR3 DNA reads TGTGCCAGCAGTAAGCGTTCGGGAGCTATATACAATGAGCAGTTCTTC. Amino acid sequence: CASSKRSGAIYNEQFF.

The rearrangement uses TRBV7-9 and TRBJ2-7; 9 bases are a match to TRBD1. Germline CDR1 reads SEHNR; CDR2 reads FQNEAQ (reference sequence). This CDR3 spans 15 amino acids. V was pared by 4 bases and J by 2 bases, with 6 bases of the junction left unmatched. The CDR3 DNA follows: TGTGCCAGCAGCTCACCGGGACAGGGAACCTACGAGCAGTACTTC. Its protein is CASSSPGQGTYEQYF.

The chain carries TRBV6-6 and TRBJ2-7; no clear D gene. The CDR3 totals 14 residues. Germline V lookup: CDR1 MNHNY, CDR2 SVGAGI (reference sequence). V lost 6 bases and J lost 0, with 12 bases in between. CDR3 sequence: CASRDDIGSYEQYF. In DNA form, the CDR3 reads TGTGCCAGCAGGGATGACATAGGCTCCTACGAGCAGTACTTC.